The rows below give T cell receptor beta chains drawn from one sample of a study of T cells in Graves' hyperthyroidism and ophthalmopathy. TCRdb independently ran MiXCR on the multiplex PCR reads; one entry per CDR3 protein. The table has nearly 600,000 distinct CDR3 sequences, more than 11% seen once. Sequencing was carried out using blood. These receptor sequences come from a young woman with Graves' hyperthyroidism that later progressed to Graves' ophthalmopathy. Each CDR3 is given with its conserved first and last residue. The D gene is left open where the match is weak. Expanded clones are given a class, and other clones once, few, many or no size at all.

v_call	d_call	cdr3_length	j_call	clone_size	cdr3_nt	cdr3_aa
TRBV12-3/TRBV12-4	TRBD2	14	TRBJ2-7	many	TGTGCCAGCATGCTGACTAGCGCATCCTACGAGCAGTACTTC	CASMLTSASYEQYF
TRBV5-1	.	14	TRBJ2-5	.	TGCGCCAGCAGCTTGGCCGCTGGTCAAGAGACCCAGTACTTC	CASSLAAGQETQYF
TRBV5-1	TRBD2	17	TRBJ2-1	few	TGCGCCAGCAGCCCCGCACTAGCGGGAGGGCCGATCTATGAGCAGTTCTTC	CASSPALAGGPIYEQFF
TRBV18	.	15	TRBJ2-6	few	TGTGCCAGCTCACCAGAGGGGCCCGGGGCCAACGTCCTGACTTTC	CASSPEGPGANVLTF
TRBV29-1	.	12	TRBJ1-1	many	TGCAGCGTTACATCGGGGACCGGCGGAGCTTTCTTT	CSVTSGTGGAFF
TRBV29-1	.	12	TRBJ2-7	many	TGCAGCGTGGGACGGAATTCCTACGAGCAGTACTTC	CSVGRNSYEQYF
TRBV6-1	TRBD2	15	TRBJ2-5	.	TGTGCCAGCAGCGAGAGCGGGGCGCCCCAAGAGACCCAGTACTTC	CASSESGAPQETQYF
TRBV29-1	TRBD2	15	TRBJ2-1	many	TGCAGCGTCCGACTAGCGGGAGATAACTACAATGAGCAGTTCTTC	CSVRLAGDNYNEQFF
TRBV6-4	TRBD2	13	TRBJ2-2	.	TGTGCCAGCAGTCTAGCGGGAGGCGAGGAGCTGTTTTTT	CASSLAGGEELFF
TRBV19	TRBD2	15	TRBJ2-2	.	TGTGCCAGTAGTATAGGCGGGAGGGTGACCGGGGAGCTGTTTTTT	CASSIGGRVTGELFF
TRBV7-9	.	13	TRBJ1-5	many	TGTGCCAGCAGCTTAGTAGAAGGTCAGCCCCAGCATTTT	CASSLVEGQPQHF
TRBV4-3	.	16	TRBJ2-1	.	TGCGCCAGCAGCCCGGAGAGAGGGACCCCCTACAATGAGCAGTTCTTC	CASSPERGTPYNEQFF
TRBV11-2	.	15	TRBJ2-1	many	TGTGCCAGCAGCTTAGATCAGGTTAGCGGCAATGAGCAGTTCTTC	CASSLDQVSGNEQFF
TRBV12-3/TRBV12-4	.	13	TRBJ1-1	many	TGTGCCAGCAGTTTCAGGGCAAACACTGAAGCTTTCTTT	CASSFRANTEAFF
TRBV3-1	.	13	TRBJ1-2	many	TGTGCCAGCAGCCAGGAAGGGGGTGAGGGCTACACCTTC	CASSQEGGEGYTF
TRBV19	.	15	TRBJ2-1	many	TGTGCCAGTAGTGATAATACCGGGACGGGGCATGAGCAGTTCTTC	CASSDNTGTGHEQFF
TRBV7-9	.	14	TRBJ1-4	few	TGTGCCAGCAGCTTTAGCAGGGATAATGAAAAACTGTTTTTT	CASSFSRDNEKLFF
TRBV24-1	TRBD1	15	TRBJ1-4	many	TGTGCCACCAGTGAACAGGGGGCTGGTAATGAAAAACTGTTTTTT	CATSEQGAGNEKLFF
TRBV29-1	.	13	TRBJ1-4	.	TGCAGCGTTGAGACCGACCGGAATGAAAAACTGTTTTTT	CSVETDRNEKLFF
TRBV7-2	.	17	TRBJ2-1	few	TGTGCCAGCAGCCCAGGTACTGCTCTAAGCTCCTACAATGAGCAGTTCTTC	CASSPGTALSSYNEQFF
TRBV14	.	13	TRBJ2-7	many	TGTGCCAGCAGCCAAGAGAAGTGGGCAGAGCAGTACTTC	CASSQEKWAEQYF
TRBV9	TRBD1	15	TRBJ2-1	many	TGTGCCAGCAGCCCGCACGGACAGGGAGACAATGAGCAGTTCTTC	CASSPHGQGDNEQFF
TRBV7-9	TRBD1	15	TRBJ2-1	few	TGTGCCAGCAGCTTACGTGACAGGGGGGGCAATGAGCAGTTCTTC	CASSLRDRGGNEQFF
TRBV14	TRBD1	14	TRBJ2-3	.	TGTGCCAGCAGCCAAGAGACAGGGCTGAATACGCAGTATTTT	CASSQETGLNTQYF
TRBV19	.	16	TRBJ1-4	many	TGTGCCAGTAGTAACCGTGGGGGGTTGACTAATGAAAAACTGTTTTTT	CASSNRGGLTNEKLFF
TRBV20-1	.	15	TRBJ2-1	many	TGCAGTGCTAGAGACGCTAGCGCTTCCTACAATGAGCAGTTCTTC	CSARDASASYNEQFF
TRBV6-2/TRBV6-3	TRBD2	14	TRBJ2-3	few	TGTGCCAGCAGGCGGGAGGCCTCCACAGATACGCAGTATTTT	CASRREASTDTQYF
TRBV24-1	TRBD1	19	TRBJ1-1	.	TGTGCCACCAGTGATTTGAATCACCGGGACAGGGGGACTACGGATGAAGCTTTCTTT	CATSDLNHRDRGTTDEAFF
TRBV2	.	13	TRBJ2-1	many	TGTGCCAGCAGCCCCGGACGGAACAATGAGCAGTTCTTC	CASSPGRNNEQFF
TRBV25-1	.	12	TRBJ1-2	few	TGTGCCAGCAGCAACCGGGGGTATGGCTACACCTTC	CASSNRGYGYTF
TRBV20-1	.	18	TRBJ2-3	many	TGCAGTGCTGGAGATCAAACAAGACGCCACCCGAACACAGATACGCAGTATTTT	CSAGDQTRRHPNTDTQYF
TRBV6-2/TRBV6-3	.	13	TRBJ1-2	.	TGTGCCAGCAGCCCGTACCCTGACTATGGCTACACCTTC	CASSPYPDYGYTF
TRBV19	.	12	TRBJ1-1	few	TGTGCCAGTAGTATACGGAGTCGGGAAGCTTTCTTT	CASSIRSREAFF